This T cell receptor (beta chain) was obtained from a study of lymphopenia after photon versus proton radiotherapy (dated by TCRdb to between 2017 and 2020). Looking at the study overall: The study compared the immunological effects of photon versus proton radiation therapy in patients with gastrointestinal tumors who developed high-grade lymphopenia. The study aimed to characterize how the two radiation modalities differ in their impact on the immune system. The cohort comprised about 19 patients with gastrointestinal tumors who received either photon or proton therapy and then developed lymphopenia.

Based on the germline V gene, the CDR1 and CDR2 sequences are MDHEN and SYDVKM. From the cysteine up to the phenylalanine, the CDR3 has a length of 15 residues. Only the CDR3 DNA stays, 45 bases, in frame from base 1. V is clipped by 7 bases and J by 3 bases, and the sequence between their germline boundaries is 15 bases long. Concerning this clone: It lacks a known antigen. Base qualities were left out, and no much larger clone turns up one base away.

The method behind the library was the immunoSEQ multiplex PCR assay. Deep sequencing of rearranged TCR beta loci, alongside multiparametric flow cytometry, was used to profile T cell repertoires. This is the immuneACCESS table as TCRdb keeps it, with only in-frame sequences that have V and J called. A part of the clones is gone; compared with another copy, unresolved V genes explain less than half, and the rest is unexplained. The sample yields roughly 41,000 clones; approximately 87% were counted once. The ten largest account for under 3.5% of the sample. The study at large found these results: After the lymphocyte count nadir, repertoires from photon-treated patients showed oligoclonal expansion, particularly of CD8+ Temra cells, and this expansion drove the decline in diversity. Across the cohort, an inverse correlation was found between a larger post-nadir drop in TCR diversity and overall survival time among patients who died. During treatment, patients who received proton therapy stayed relatively stable, whereas patients who received photon therapy lost naive T cells and TCR diversity and gained effector/memory populations. The authors looked at the survival association only in patients who died, and they framed better survival with proton therapy as a possibility rather than a demonstrated result.

This sequence was found in a man in his fifties or sixties with gastric cancer. Material: peripheral blood, obtained from a patient treated with photon-based radiotherapy. The chain joins TRBV28 to TRBJ2-2; the D segment could be TRBD2, given 5 matching bases. Read as DNA, the sequence is TGTGCCAGCATCCGAAGGTACGGGGACACCGGGGAGCTGTTTTTT. It codes for CASIRRYGDTGELFF.